This TCR beta chain came from a study of T cell changes during pregnancy in multiple sclerosis. The CDR3 is 17 amino acids. Trimming took 4 bases from V and 2 from J; bases not matched to a gene: 8. CDR1 is SGHNT and CDR2 is YYREEE in the germline V gene (reference sequence). The assay was immunoSEQ multiplex PCR, and TCRdb's table has in-frame clones only and misses some. The sample carries tens of thousands of clones, around nine tenths recorded once. The source was CD4+ T cells from peripheral blood mononuclear cells, collected in the second trimester of pregnancy. The V and J genes are TRBV5-4 and TRBJ2-7, with 14 bases matching TRBD2. The TCR was taken from a female donor with multiple sclerosis, enrolled in a pregnancy study. CDR3 bases: TGTGCCAGCAGCGGGGGGACTAGCGGGAGAGGGCCCTACGAGCAGTACTTC. It is translated as CASSGGTSGRGPYEQYF.